A selection of T cell receptor beta chains follows, all from one sample in a study of cytomegalovirus exposure and HLA in healthy donors. The repertoire was sequenced with immunoSEQ multiplex PCR; TCRdb's copy has only in-frame clones and lacks some. The repertoire holds under 200,000 clones, with approximately 11% as singletons. Sequenced sample: PBMCs. These receptors originate from a man aged 50 or older in good health and CMV-seropositive. CDR3s include the opening cysteine and the closing phenylalanine or tryptophan. Each record gives: D gene, J gene, clone size, V gene, CDR3 DNA, CDR3 protein. The D gene is left open where the match is weak. Clone size is given for some rows only: seen once, a few or many times, or a class if the clone is expanded.

d_gene: NA; j_gene: TRBJ1-1; abundance: NA; v_gene: TRBV30; CDR3nt: TGTGCCTGGAGTGTACTTTTGGGGGGTACTGAAGCTTTCTTT; CDR3aa: CAWSVLLGGTEAFF
d_gene: TRBD2; j_gene: TRBJ2-5; abundance: NA; v_gene: TRBV27; CDR3nt: TGTGCCAGCAGTTCAAAGCGGGGGGGCGGAGAGACCCAGTACTTC; CDR3aa: CASSSKRGGGETQYF
d_gene: NA; j_gene: TRBJ1-1; abundance: NA; v_gene: TRBV7-9; CDR3nt: TGTGCCAGCAGCCCCCAGGCAACGAACACTGAAGCTTTCTTT; CDR3aa: CASSPQATNTEAFF
d_gene: NA; j_gene: TRBJ1-2; abundance: few; v_gene: TRBV5-1; CDR3nt: TGCGCCAGCAGCTTGGGAGAAAACTATGGCTACGCCTTC; CDR3aa: CASSLGENYGYAF
d_gene: NA; j_gene: TRBJ1-5; abundance: few; v_gene: TRBV2; CDR3nt: TGTGCCAGCAGTCCCGAGGGCACCTATCAGCCCCAGCATTTT; CDR3aa: CASSPEGTYQPQHF
d_gene: TRBD1; j_gene: TRBJ2-5; abundance: NA; v_gene: TRBV15; CDR3nt: TGTGCCACCAGCAGAGCTCCCGGGACAGCTTTTCAAGAGACCCAGTACTTC; CDR3aa: CATSRAPGTAFQETQYF
d_gene: TRBD1; j_gene: TRBJ1-2; abundance: NA; v_gene: TRBV28; CDR3nt: TGTGCCAGCAGCCTAACAGGGGAAGGCTACACCTTC; CDR3aa: CASSLTGEGYTF
d_gene: NA; j_gene: TRBJ1-2; abundance: few; v_gene: TRBV30; CDR3nt: TGTGCCTGGAGTTTGACATATGGCTACACCTTC; CDR3aa: CAWSLTYGYTF
d_gene: TRBD1; j_gene: TRBJ1-1; abundance: NA; v_gene: TRBV11-3; CDR3nt: TGTGCCAGCTCCACTTCAATGGGACAGGAAGCTTTCTTT; CDR3aa: CASSTSMGQEAFF
d_gene: TRBD2; j_gene: TRBJ2-3; abundance: few; v_gene: TRBV18; CDR3nt: TGTGCCAGCTCACGTCCTAGCGGGGGGGCAGGCACAGATACGCAGTATTTT; CDR3aa: CASSRPSGGAGTDTQYF
d_gene: TRBD1; j_gene: TRBJ1-3; abundance: NA; v_gene: TRBV30; CDR3nt: TGTGCCTGGAGACTAGTACAGGGGAGAAACACCATATATTTT; CDR3aa: CAWRLVQGRNTIYF
d_gene: TRBD2; j_gene: TRBJ2-2; abundance: NA; v_gene: TRBV7-6; CDR3nt: TGTGCCAGCAGCTTAGGAGGCGTGGCGGGGGCCGGGGAGCTGTTTTTT; CDR3aa: CASSLGGVAGAGELFF
d_gene: NA; j_gene: TRBJ1-5; abundance: NA; v_gene: TRBV10-3; CDR3nt: TGTGCCATATCAACCCGCGAAAATCAGCCCCAGCATTTT; CDR3aa: CAISTRENQPQHF
d_gene: TRBD2; j_gene: TRBJ2-3; abundance: NA; v_gene: TRBV6-5; CDR3nt: TGTGCCAGCAGTTCCCGACTAGCGGGAGGGGATACGCAGTATTTT; CDR3aa: CASSSRLAGGDTQYF
d_gene: TRBD1; j_gene: TRBJ2-5; abundance: NA; v_gene: TRBV6-5; CDR3nt: TGTGCCAGCAGCGGGGACAGCCAAGAGACCCAGTACTTC; CDR3aa: CASSGDSQETQYF
d_gene: NA; j_gene: TRBJ1-4; abundance: NA; v_gene: TRBV19; CDR3nt: TGTGCCAGTAGTCCAGGAGGGATGGCTAATGAAAAACTGTTTTTT; CDR3aa: CASSPGGMANEKLFF
d_gene: TRBD2; j_gene: TRBJ2-1; abundance: many; v_gene: TRBV9; CDR3nt: TGTGCCAGCAGCGTAGAGGGGCGGGGGGGCCCCAGGTCCTACAATGAGCAGTTCTTC; CDR3aa: CASSVEGRGGPRSYNEQFF
d_gene: NA; j_gene: TRBJ2-5; abundance: NA; v_gene: TRBV6-5; CDR3nt: TGTGCCAGCAGGGACTACTCGGGGTCGGAGACCCAGTACTTC; CDR3aa: CASRDYSGSETQYF
d_gene: NA; j_gene: TRBJ2-7; abundance: NA; v_gene: TRBV4-1; CDR3nt: TGCGCCAGCAGCCGCGGGACGAACTACGAGCAGTACTTC; CDR3aa: CASSRGTNYEQYF
d_gene: NA; j_gene: TRBJ1-1; abundance: few; v_gene: TRBV5-8; CDR3nt: TGTGCCAGCAACCGAAACATTGGCGGCCCCGGAAACACTGAAGCTTTCTTT; CDR3aa: CASNRNIGGPGNTEAFF
d_gene: NA; j_gene: TRBJ2-4; abundance: few; v_gene: TRBV27; CDR3nt: TGTGCCAGCAGGCCTCTTCCGGGACAACACATTCAGTACTTC; CDR3aa: CASRPLPGQHIQYF
d_gene: NA; j_gene: TRBJ1-1; abundance: once; v_gene: TRBV10-3; CDR3nt: TGTGCCATCAGTGAGTCCCACATGAACACTGAAGCTTTCTTT; CDR3aa: CAISESHMNTEAFF
d_gene: NA; j_gene: TRBJ2-5; abundance: few; v_gene: TRBV7-9; CDR3nt: TGTGCCAGCAGCCTCGAGACCCAGTACTTC; CDR3aa: CASSLETQYF